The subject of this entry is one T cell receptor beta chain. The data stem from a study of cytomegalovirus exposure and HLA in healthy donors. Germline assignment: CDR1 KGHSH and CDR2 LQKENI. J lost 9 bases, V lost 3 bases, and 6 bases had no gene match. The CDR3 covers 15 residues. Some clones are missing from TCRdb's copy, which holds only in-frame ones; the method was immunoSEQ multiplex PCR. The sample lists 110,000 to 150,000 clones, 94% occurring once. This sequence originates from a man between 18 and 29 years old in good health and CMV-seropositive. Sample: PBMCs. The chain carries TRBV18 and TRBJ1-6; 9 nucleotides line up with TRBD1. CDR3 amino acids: CASSPPGQGSSPLHF. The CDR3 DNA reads TGTGCCAGCTCACCTCCGGGACAGGGTTCTTCACCCCTCCACTTT.